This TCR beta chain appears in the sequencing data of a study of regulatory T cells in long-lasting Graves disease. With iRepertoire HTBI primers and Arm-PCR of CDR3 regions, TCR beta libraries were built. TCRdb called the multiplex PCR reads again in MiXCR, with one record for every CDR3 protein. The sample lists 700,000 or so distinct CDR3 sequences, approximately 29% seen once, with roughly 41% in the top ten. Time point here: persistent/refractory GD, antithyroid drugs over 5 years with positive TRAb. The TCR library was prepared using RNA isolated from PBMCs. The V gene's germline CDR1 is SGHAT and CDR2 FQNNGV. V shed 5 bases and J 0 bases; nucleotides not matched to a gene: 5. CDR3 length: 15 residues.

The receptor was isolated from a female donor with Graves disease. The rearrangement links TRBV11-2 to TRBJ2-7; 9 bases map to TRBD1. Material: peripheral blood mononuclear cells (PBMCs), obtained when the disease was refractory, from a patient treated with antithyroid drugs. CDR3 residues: CASSRTGGNSYEQYF. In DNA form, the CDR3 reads TGTGCCAGCAGCCGTACAGGGGGCAACTCCTACGAGCAGTACTTC.